This T cell receptor beta chain was recorded in a study of Tregs in tolerant kidney transplant recipients (dated by TCRdb to about 2019). Notes on the research overall: Related donors were used in the transplants with nonmyeloablative bone marrow transplantation, and mixed chimerism was transient in the human trials. Before combined kidney and bone marrow transplantation, this study identified donor-specific regulatory T cells using TCRbeta sequencing and then followed those same cells after transplant. Broader findings and caveats from the paper: For some patients, the PCR primers changed as time went on, which meant samples from those patients could not be compared with one another at the nucleotide level. Because only a small number of patients were included, the study had limitations, and the results will need to be validated in larger populations as well as under other immunosuppression protocols. Expanding Tregs with activated donor B cells appeared to identify the most biologically relevant and donor-specific TCRbeta repertoire. Donor-specific Treg expansion was found to exceed global Treg expansion in tolerant patients, suggesting antigen-driven rather than nonspecific expansion. Although technical replication error seemed to be minimal, the question of biological reproducibility was not addressed directly.

Remarks on this clone: The clone's antigen remains unknown. No base quality information exists; no much larger clone differs at one position.

For TCRbeta CDR3 sequencing, genomic DNA from the sorted cells was extracted using the QIAGEN DNeasy Blood and Tissue Kit. Through immunoSEQ, high-throughput TCRbeta CDR3 sequencing was done commercially, including PCR amplification with internal controls and bias correction. From the authors' description of their analysis: Unique productive TCRbeta sequences were defined by CDR3 nucleotide sequence where primers matched, otherwise by CDR3 amino acid sequence with Vbeta and Jbeta genes. To correct sorting error, sequences shared between sorted populations at a frequency ratio of 2:1 or less were removed; the rest were assigned to the higher population. Donor-reactive sequences were defined as at least 5-fold expanded in CFSE-low cells versus unstimulated cells, with frequency of at least 0.01% in CFSE-low cells. Repertoire divergence was quantified by Jensen-Shannon divergence using the top 100 TCRbeta sequences ranked by frequency. When a sample had multiple sequencing runs, each run was corrected for sorting error separately and the runs were then pooled. As stored in TCRdb, this immuneACCESS dataset retains in-frame rearrangements with V and J assigned. A fraction of the clones does not appear; measured against another copy, unresolved V genes explain less than half of the discrepancy, and the remainder lacks a known reason. V, J and clone size are taken as reported in that table, and D and trimming were inferred from the DNA itself. For this sample there are around 78,000 clones; roughly 90% appear just once. The ten biggest clones cover approximately 0.35% of the sample.

The time point label on this specimen signifies: blood sample drawn before combined kidney and bone marrow transplant. Thawed PBMCs were FACS-sorted into unstimulated Tregs (CD4+CD25+CD127-), CD4+ non-Tregs (CD4+CD25-), CD4 cells and CD8 cells. Prior to Treg sorting, thawed PBMCs were rested overnight at 37 degrees C with around 220 IU/ml IL-2. The patients were a handful of recipients of combined kidney and bone marrow transplants from the ITN036ST trial, and samples were available only for these trial subjects. Healthy control blood was processed to PBMCs with a Ficoll density gradient and then cryopreserved, whereas patient PBMCs were collected both before and after transplant. According to the germline V gene, CDR1 reads SGHDT and CDR2 reads YYEEEE. Trimming removed 2 bases from V and 6 bases from J; the gene matches leave 8 bases unexplained. Inclusive of the bounding cysteine and phenylalanine, the CDR3 is 15 residues long. Here the CDR3 DNA is all that survives: 45 bases in frame from base 1.

The sequencing here drew on Tregs from blood, taken before the transplant. The chain is assembled from TRBV5-6 and TRBJ2-3, with 8 bases aligning to TRBD1. The receptor comes from a human donor who received a combined kidney and bone marrow transplant. This receptor has the CDR3 CASSFLDRVGDTQYF. The DNA reads as follows: TGTGCCAGCAGCTTCCTGGACAGGGTAGGGGATACGCAGTATTTT.